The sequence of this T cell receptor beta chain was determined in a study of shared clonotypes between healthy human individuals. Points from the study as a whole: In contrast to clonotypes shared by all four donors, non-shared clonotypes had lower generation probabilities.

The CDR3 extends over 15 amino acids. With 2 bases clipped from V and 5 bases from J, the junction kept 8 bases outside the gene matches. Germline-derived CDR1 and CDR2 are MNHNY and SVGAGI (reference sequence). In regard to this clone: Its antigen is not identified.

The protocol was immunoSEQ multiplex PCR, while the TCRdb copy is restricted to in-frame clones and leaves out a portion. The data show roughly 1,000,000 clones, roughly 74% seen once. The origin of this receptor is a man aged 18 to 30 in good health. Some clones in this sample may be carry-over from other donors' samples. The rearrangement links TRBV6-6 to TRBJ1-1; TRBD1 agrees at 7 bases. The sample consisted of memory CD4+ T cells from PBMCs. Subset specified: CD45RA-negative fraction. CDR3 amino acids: CASSYDPHRGTEAFF. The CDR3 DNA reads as TGTGCCAGCAGTTACGACCCCCACAGGGGAACTGAAGCTTTCTTT.